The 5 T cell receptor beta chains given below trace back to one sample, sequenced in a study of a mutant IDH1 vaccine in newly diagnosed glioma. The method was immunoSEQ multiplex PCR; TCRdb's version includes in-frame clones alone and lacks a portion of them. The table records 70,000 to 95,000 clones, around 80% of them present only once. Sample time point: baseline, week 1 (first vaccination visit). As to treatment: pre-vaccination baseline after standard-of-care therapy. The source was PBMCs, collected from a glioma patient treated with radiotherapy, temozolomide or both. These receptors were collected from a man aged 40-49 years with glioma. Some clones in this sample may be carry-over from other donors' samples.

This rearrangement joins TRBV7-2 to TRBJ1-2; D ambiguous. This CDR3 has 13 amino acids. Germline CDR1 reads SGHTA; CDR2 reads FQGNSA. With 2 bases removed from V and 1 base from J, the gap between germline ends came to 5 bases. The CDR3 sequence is CASSLNLNYGYTF. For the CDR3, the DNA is TGTGCCAGCAGCTTAAACCTTAACTATGGCTACACCTTC.

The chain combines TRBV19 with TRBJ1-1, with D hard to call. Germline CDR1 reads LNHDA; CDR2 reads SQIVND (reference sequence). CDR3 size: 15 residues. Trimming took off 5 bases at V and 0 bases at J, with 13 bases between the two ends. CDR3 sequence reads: CASSSAAYMNTEAFF. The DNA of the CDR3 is TGTGCCAGTAGTTCCGCAGCCTACATGAACACTGAAGCTTTCTTT.

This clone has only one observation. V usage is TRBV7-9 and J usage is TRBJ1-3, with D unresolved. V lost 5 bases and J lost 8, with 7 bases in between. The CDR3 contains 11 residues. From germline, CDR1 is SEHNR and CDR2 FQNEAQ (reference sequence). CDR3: CASSPGDTIYF. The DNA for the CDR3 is TGTGCCAGCAGCCCAGGAGACACCATATATTTT.

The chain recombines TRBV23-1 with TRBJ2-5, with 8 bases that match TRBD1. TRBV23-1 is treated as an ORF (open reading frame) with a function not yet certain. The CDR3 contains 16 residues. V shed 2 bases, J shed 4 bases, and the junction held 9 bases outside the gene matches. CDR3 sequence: CASSQILGQGGETQYF. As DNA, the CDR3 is TGCGCCAGCAGTCAAATCCTAGGACAGGGTGGAGAGACCCAGTACTTC.

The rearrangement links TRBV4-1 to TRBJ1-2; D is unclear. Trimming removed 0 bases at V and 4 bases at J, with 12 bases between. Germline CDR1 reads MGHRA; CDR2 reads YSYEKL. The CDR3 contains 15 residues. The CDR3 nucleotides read TGCGCCAGCAGCCAAGATCATCTAGGGAGCTATGGCTACACCTTC. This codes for CASSQDHLGSYGYTF.